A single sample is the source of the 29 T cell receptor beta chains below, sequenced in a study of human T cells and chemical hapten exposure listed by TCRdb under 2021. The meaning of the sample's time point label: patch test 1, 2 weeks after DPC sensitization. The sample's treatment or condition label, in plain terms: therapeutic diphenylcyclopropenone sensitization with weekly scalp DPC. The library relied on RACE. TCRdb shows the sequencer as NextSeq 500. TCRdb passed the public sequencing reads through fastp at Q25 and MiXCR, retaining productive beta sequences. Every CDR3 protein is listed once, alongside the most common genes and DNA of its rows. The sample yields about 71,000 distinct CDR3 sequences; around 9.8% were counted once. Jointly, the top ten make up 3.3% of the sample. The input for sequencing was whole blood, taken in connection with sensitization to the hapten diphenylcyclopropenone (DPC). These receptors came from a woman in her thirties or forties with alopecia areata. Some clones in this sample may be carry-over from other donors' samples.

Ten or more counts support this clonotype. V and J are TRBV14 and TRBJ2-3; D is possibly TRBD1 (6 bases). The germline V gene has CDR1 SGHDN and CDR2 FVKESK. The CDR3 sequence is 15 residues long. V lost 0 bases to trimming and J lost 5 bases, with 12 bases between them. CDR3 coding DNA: TGTGCCAGCAGCCAAGATCAACAGGGTAGAGATACGCAGTATTTT. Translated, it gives CASSQDQQGRDTQYF.

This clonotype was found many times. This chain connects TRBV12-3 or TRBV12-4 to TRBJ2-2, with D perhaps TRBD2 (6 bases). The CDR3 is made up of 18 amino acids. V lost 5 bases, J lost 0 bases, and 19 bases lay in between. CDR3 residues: CASSPHSMGLANTGELFF. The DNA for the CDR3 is TGTGCCAGCAGTCCCCACTCCATGGGACTCGCGAACACCGGGGAGCTGTTTTTT.

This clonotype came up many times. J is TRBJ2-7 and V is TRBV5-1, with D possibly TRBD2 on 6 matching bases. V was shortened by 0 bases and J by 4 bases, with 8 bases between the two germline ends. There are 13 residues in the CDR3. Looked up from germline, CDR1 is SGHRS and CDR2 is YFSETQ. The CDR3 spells CASSLDGGYEQYF. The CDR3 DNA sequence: TGCGCCAGCAGCTTGGATGGAGGGTACGAGCAGTACTTC.

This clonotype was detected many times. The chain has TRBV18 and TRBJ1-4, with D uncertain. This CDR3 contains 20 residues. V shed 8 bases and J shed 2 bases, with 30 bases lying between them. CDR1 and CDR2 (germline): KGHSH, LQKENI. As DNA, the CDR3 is TGTGCCAGCCTCCCCCCTCGGTCCGACCGGAGATGGTGGACTAATGAAAAACTGTTTTTT. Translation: CASLPPRSDRRWWTNEKLFF.

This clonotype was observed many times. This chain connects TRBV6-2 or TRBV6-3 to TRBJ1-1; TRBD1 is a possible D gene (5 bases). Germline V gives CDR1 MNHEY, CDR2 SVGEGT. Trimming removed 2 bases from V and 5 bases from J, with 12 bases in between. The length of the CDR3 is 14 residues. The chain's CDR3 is CASSYTDGGTEAFF. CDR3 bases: TGTGCCAGCAGTTACACCGACGGGGGAACTGAAGCTTTCTTT.

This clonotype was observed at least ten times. CDR3 protein: CASSQDRLAGTDTQYF. The CDR3 DNA is TGTGCCAGCAGCCAAGATAGACTAGCGGGTACAGATACGCAGTATTTT. J is TRBJ2-3 and V is TRBV3-1; 10 bases match TRBD2. Looked up from germline, CDR1 is LGHDT and CDR2 is YNNKEL (reference sequence). CDR3 size: 16 residues. The J segment lost 3 bases and the V segment lost 0 bases, leaving 3 bases of the junction unmatched.

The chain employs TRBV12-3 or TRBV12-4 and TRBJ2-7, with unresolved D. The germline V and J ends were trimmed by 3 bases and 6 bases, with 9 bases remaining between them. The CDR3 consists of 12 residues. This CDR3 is CASSFLSREQYF. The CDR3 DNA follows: TGTGCCAGCAGTTTTTTGAGCCGCGAGCAGTACTTC.

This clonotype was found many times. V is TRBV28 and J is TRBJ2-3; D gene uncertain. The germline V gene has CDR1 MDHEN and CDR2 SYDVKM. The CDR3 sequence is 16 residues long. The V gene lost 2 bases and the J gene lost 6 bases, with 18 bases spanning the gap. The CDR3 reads CASSLVHPLATDTQYF. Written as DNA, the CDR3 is TGTGCCAGCAGTTTAGTTCACCCATTAGCAACGGATACGCAGTATTTT.

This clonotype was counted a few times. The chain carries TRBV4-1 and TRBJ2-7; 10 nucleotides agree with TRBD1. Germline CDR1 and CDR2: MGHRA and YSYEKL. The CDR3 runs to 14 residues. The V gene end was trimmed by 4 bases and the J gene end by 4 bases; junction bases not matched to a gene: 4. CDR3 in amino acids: CASSRGQGDYEQYF. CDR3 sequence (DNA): TGCGCCAGCAGCCGCGGACAGGGGGATTACGAGCAGTACTTC.

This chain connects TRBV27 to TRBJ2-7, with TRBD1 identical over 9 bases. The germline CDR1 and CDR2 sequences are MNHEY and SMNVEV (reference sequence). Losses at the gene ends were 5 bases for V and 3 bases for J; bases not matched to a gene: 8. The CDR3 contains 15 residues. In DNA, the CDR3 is TGTGCCAGCAGTGCACCATCGACAGGGGGCTACGAGCAGTACTTC. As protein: CASSAPSTGGYEQYF.

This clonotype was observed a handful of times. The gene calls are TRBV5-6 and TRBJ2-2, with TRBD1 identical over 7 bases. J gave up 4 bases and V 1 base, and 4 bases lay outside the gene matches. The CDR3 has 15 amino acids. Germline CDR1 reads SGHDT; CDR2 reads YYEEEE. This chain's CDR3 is CASSLYRDSTGELFF. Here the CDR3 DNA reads TGTGCCAGCAGCTTGTATCGGGACAGCACCGGGGAGCTGTTTTTT.

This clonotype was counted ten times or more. CDR3 residues: CASSLERGGTQETQYF. DNA for the CDR3: TGTGCCAGCAGCTTGGAGAGGGGGGGAACCCAAGAGACCCAGTACTTC. This sequence joins TRBV5-8 and TRBJ2-5; the D gene is possibly TRBD2 (7 bases). Trimming shortened V by 0 bases and J by 1 base, and 13 bases separated the two germline ends. The V gene's germline CDR1 is SGHTS and CDR2 YDEGEE. The CDR3 length is 16 residues.

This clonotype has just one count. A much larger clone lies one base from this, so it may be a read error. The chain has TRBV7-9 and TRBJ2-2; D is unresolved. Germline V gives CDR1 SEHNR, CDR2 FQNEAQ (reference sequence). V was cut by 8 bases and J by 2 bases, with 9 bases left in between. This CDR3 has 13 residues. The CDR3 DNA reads TGTGCCAGCCTAACGATTAACACCGGGGAGCTGTTTTTT. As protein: CASLTINTGELFF.

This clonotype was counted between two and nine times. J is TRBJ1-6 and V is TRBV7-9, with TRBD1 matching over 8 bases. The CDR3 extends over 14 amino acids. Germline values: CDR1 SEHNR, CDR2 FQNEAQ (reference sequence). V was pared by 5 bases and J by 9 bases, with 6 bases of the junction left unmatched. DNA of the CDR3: TGTGCCAGCAGCATTACAGGGGGAGCTTCACCCCTCCACTTT. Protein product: CASSITGGASPLHF.

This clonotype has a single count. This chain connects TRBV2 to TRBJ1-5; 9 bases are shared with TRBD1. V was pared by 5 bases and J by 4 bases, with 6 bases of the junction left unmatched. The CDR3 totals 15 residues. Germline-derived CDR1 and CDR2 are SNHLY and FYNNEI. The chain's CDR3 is CASSPSGTGNQPQHF. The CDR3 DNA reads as TGTGCCAGCAGTCCCTCCGGGACAGGGAATCAGCCCCAGCATTTT.

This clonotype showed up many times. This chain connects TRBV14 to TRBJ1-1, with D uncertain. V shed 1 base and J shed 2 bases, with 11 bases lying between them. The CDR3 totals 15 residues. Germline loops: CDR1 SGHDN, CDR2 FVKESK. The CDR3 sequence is CASSQGGHPNTEAFF. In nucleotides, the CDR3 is TGTGCCAGCAGCCAAGGAGGGCACCCAAACACTGAAGCTTTCTTT.

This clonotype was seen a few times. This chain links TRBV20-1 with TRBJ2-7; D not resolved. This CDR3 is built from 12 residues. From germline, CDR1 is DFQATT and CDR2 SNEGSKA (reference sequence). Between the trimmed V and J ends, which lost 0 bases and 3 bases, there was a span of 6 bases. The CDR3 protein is CSARESVYEQYF. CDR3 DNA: TGCAGTGCTAGAGAGTCAGTCTACGAGCAGTACTTC.

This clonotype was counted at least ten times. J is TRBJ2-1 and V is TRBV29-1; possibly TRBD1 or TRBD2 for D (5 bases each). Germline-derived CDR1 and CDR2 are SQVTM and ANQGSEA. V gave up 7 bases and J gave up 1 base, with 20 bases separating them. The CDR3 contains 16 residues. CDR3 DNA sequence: TGCAGCGCATGCCTGGAAACCTGGGGGTCCTACAATGAGCAGTTCTTC. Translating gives CSACLETWGSYNEQFF.

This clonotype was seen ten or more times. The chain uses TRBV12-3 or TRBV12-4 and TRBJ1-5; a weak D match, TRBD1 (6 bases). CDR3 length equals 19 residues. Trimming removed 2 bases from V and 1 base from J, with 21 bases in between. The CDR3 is CASSLKGRGPFLSNQPQHF. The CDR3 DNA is TGTGCCAGCAGTTTAAAGGGCAGGGGACCCTTCTTGAGCAATCAGCCCCAGCATTTT.

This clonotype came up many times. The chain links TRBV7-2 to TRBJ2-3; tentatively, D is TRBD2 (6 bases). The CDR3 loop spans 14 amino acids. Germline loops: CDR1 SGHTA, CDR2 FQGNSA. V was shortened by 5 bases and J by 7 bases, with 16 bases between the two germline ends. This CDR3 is CASSGRGSIYTQYF. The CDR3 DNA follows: TGTGCCAGCAGCGGTCGGGGGTCGATTTATACGCAGTATTTT.

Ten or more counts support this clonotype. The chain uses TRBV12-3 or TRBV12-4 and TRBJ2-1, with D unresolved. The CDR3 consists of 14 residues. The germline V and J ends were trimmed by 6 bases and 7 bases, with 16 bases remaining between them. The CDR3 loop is CASSPGGLPNEQFF. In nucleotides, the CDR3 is TGTGCCAGCAGCCCCGGTGGCCTCCCAAATGAGCAGTTCTTC.

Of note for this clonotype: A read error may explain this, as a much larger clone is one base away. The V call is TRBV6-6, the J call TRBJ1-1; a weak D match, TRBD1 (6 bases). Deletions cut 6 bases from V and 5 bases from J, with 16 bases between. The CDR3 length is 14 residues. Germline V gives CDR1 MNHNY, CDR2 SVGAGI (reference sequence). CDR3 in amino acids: CASSSAGVGTEAFF. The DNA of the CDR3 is TGTGCCAGCAGCAGTGCAGGGGTAGGGACTGAAGCTTTCTTT.

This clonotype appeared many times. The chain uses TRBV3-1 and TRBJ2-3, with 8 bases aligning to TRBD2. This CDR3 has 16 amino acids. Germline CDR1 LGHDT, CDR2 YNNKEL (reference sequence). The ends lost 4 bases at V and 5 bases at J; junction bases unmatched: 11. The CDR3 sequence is CASSPGGSGVGDTQYF. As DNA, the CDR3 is TGTGCCAGCAGCCCCGGGGGTAGCGGGGTTGGAGATACGCAGTATTTT.

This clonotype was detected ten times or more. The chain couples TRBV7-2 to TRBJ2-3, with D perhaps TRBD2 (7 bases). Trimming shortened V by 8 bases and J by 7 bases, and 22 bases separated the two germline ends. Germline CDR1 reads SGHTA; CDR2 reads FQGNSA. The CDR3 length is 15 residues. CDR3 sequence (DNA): TGTGCCAGCCGAAACGGTGGGGGGGGGCCGAATACGCAGTATTTT. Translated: CASRNGGGGPNTQYF.

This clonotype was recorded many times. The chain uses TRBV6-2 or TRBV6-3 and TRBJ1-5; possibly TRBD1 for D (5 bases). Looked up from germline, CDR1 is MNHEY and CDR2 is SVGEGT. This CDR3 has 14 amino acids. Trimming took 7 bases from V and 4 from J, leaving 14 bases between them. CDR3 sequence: CASKGAQGNQPQHF. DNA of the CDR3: TGTGCCAGCAAAGGGGCCCAGGGAAATCAGCCCCAGCATTTT.

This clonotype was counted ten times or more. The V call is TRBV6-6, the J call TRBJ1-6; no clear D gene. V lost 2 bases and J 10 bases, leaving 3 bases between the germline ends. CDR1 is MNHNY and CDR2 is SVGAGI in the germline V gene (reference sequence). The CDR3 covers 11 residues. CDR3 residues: CASSYQSPLHF. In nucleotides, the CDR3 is TGTGCCAGCAGTTACCAATCACCCCTCCACTTT.

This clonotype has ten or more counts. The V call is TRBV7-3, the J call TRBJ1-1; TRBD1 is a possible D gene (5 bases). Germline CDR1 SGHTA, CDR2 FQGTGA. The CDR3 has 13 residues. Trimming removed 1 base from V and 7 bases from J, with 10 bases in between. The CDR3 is CASSLNQGYEAFF. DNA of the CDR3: TGTGCCAGCAGCTTAAATCAGGGTTATGAAGCTTTCTTT.

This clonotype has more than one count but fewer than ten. CDR3 amino acids: CASSEGTALTGEQFF. The CDR3 DNA is TGCGCCAGCAGTGAGGGAACGGCCCTCACCGGTGAGCAGTTCTTC. This chain connects TRBV10-1 to TRBJ2-1; no clear D. V was shortened by 2 bases and J by 9 bases, with 17 bases between the two germline ends. Germline assignment: CDR1 WNHNN and CDR2 SYGVQD (reference sequence). The CDR3 has 15 amino acids.

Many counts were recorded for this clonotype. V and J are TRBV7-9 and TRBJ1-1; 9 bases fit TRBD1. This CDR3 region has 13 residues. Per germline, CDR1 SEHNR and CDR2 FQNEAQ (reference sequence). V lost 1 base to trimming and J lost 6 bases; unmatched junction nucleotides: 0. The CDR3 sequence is CASSLDRGPEAFF. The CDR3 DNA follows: TGTGCCAGCAGCTTAGACAGGGGGCCTGAAGCTTTCTTT.